The subject of this entry is one T cell receptor beta chain. Measured with immunoSEQ multiplex PCR; TCRdb has only the in-frame clones, and not every one. The profile covers 75,000 to 100,000 clones, with about nine tenths appearing a single time and 2.5% to 3.5% taken by the ten largest. The CDR3 sequence is 15 residues long. With V trimmed by 4 bases and J by 4 bases, 6 bases remained unmatched. Germline loops: CDR1 SGHRS, CDR2 YFSETQ. The record originates from a study of identifying expanded T cells in peripheral blood. Collection occurred without any documented infections or immune events in donors.

The specimen was blood. This sequence was found in a person aged 18 to 70 in good health. The chain recombines TRBV5-1 with TRBJ2-1, with 9 bases that match TRBD1. The CDR3 nucleotides are TGCGCCAGCAGCGCATCGGGACAGGGATACAATGAGCAGTTCTTC. This codes for CASSASGQGYNEQFF.